The 21 T cell receptor beta chains reported below all come from one sample, sequenced in a study of control samples from healthy donors and cancer patients. The assay was immunoSEQ multiplex PCR, and TCRdb's table has in-frame clones only and misses some. This table has about 120,000 clones, 85% to 95% appearing once. The sample comprised PBMCs. The receptors were gathered from a man older than 75 with head and neck cancer.

V usage is TRBV3-1 (or the pseudogene TRBV3-2) and J usage is TRBJ1-4, with a weak D call TRBD1 (6 bases). V shed 1 base and J shed 6 bases, with 9 bases lying between them. The germline CDR1 and CDR2 sequences are LGHDT and YNNKEL (reference sequence). There are 14 residues in the CDR3. The CDR3 nucleotides are TGTGCCAGCAGCCAAGTAAGGACAGATGAAAAACTGTTTTTT. As protein: CASSQVRTDEKLFF.

The chain uses TRBV2 and TRBJ1-2; TRBD1 agrees at 9 bases. The germline CDR1 and CDR2 sequences are SNHLY and FYNNEI. Germline trimming cut 6 bases from V and 7 bases from J; bases unmatched to any gene: 6. The CDR3 covers 13 residues. The CDR3 DNA reads as TGTGCCAGCAGGGGGGACAGGGCGGTTGGCTACACCTTC. The encoded protein is CASRGDRAVGYTF.

This clone was recorded only once. The V call is TRBV11-2, the J call TRBJ2-7, with D unresolved. The CDR3 is 15 residues long. CDR1 is SGHAT and CDR2 is FQNNGV in the germline V gene. The ends were cut back, 1 base at V and 7 bases at J, with 17 bases in the middle. The CDR3 here is CASSLGPTRDWEQYF. The CDR3 bases are TGTGCCAGCAGCTTAGGACCGACCCGCGATTGGGAGCAGTACTTC. Full variable domain (outside the CDR3, taken from reference TRBV11-2 and TRBJ2-7): EAGVAQSPRYKIIEKRQSVAFWCNPISGHATLYWYQQILGQGPKLLIQFQNNGVVDDSQLPKDRFSAERLKGVDSTLKIQPAKLEDSAVYLCASSLGPTRDWEQYFGPGTRLTVT.

The chain combines TRBV6-5 with TRBJ1-1; D is unclear. The CDR3 totals 13 residues. From germline, CDR1 is MNHEY and CDR2 SVGAGI. The V end lost 6 bases, the J end lost 8 bases, and 16 bases lay between the germline ends. CDR3 nucleotide sequence: TGTGCCAGCAGCCATTCGACATACAGAGAAGCTTTCTTT. Translated: CASSHSTYREAFF.

The J gene is TRBJ2-1, the V gene TRBV27, with D possibly TRBD1 on 5 matching bases. This CDR3 has 16 residues. With 3 bases removed from V and 10 bases from J, the gap between germline ends came to 22 bases. The V gene's germline CDR1 is MNHEY and CDR2 SMNVEV (reference sequence). The CDR3 DNA reads TGTGCCAGCAGTTTCTCCCCTCGCCAGGGCCAAGGGGAGCAGTTCTTC. As protein: CASSFSPRQGQGEQFF.

V gene TRBV9 combines with J gene TRBJ1-1, with D possibly matching TRBD1 (5 bases). CDR1 is SGDLS, CDR2 YYNGEE, per germline. This CDR3 region has 15 residues. The V and J ends lost 3 bases and 2 bases respectively, with 14 bases between them. Here the CDR3 DNA reads TGTGCCAGCAGCGCAGGTAGAGGGGATAACACTGAAGCTTTCTTT. Translated, it gives CASSAGRGDNTEAFF. Complete variable domain (other parts from reference TRBV9 and TRBJ1-1): DSGVTQTPKHLITATGQRVTLRCSPRSGDLSVYWYQQSLDQGLQFLIQYYNGEERAKGNILERFSAQQFPDLHSELNLSSLELGDSALYFCASSAGRGDNTEAFFGQGTRLTVV.

The V gene is TRBV3-1 (or the pseudogene TRBV3-2), the J gene TRBJ2-7, with D maybe TRBD2 (6 bases). CDR1 is LGHDT and CDR2 is YNNKEL in the germline V gene (reference sequence). Trimming shortened V by 0 bases and J by 1 base, and 13 bases separated the two germline ends. The CDR3 runs 16 residues. The CDR3 is CASSQEARERSYEQYF. The DNA of the CDR3 is TGTGCCAGCAGCCAAGAGGCTCGGGAGAGGTCCTACGAGCAGTACTTC.

The genes are TRBV6-5 and TRBJ2-7; D call uncertain. Germline CDR1 and CDR2: MNHEY and SVGAGI. The CDR3 totals 13 residues. Trimming stripped 2 bases from V and 2 bases from J, with 7 bases between. CDR3 sequence: CASSYREPYEQYF. In DNA form, the CDR3 reads TGTGCCAGCAGTTACAGGGAACCCTACGAGCAGTACTTC.

The V gene is TRBV12-5, the J gene TRBJ2-5; 9 bases are shared with TRBD1. Germline assignment: CDR1 LGHNT and CDR2 FRNRAP. Trimming cost V 6 bases and J 3 bases; bases outside gene matches: 5. CDR3 length equals 14 residues. The CDR3 DNA reads TGTGCTAGTGGGCCGGGACAGGGTAAAGAGACCCAGTACTTC. The encoded protein is CASGPGQGKETQYF.

This chain links TRBV4-1 with TRBJ1-5; D possibly corresponds to TRBD1 (6 bases). The CDR3 runs to 16 residues. Between the trimmed V and J ends, which lost 4 bases and 5 bases, there was a span of 18 bases. Germline loops: CDR1 MGHRA, CDR2 YSYEKL. CDR3 sequence: CASSPTWGGRDQPQHF. The CDR3 coding sequence is TGCGCCAGCAGCCCAACTTGGGGGGGGCGCGATCAGCCCCAGCATTTT.

The chain is built from TRBV27 and TRBJ1-2; TRBD1 matches 8 bases. The CDR3 sequence is 17 residues long. CDR1 and CDR2 (germline): MNHEY, SMNVEV (reference sequence). Unmatched junction bases numbered 9, after V lost 1 base and J lost 2 bases. The CDR3 DNA reads as TGTGCCAGCAGTTTATTGACCGGGACAGGTTCCAACTATGGCTACACCTTC. Translated, it gives CASSLLTGTGSNYGYTF.

This clone was counted between two and nine times. The chain couples TRBV5-4 to TRBJ2-7, with 9 bases fitting TRBD1. V lost 2 bases and J lost 3; bases outside the gene matches: 6. Germline V gene lookup returns CDR1 SGHNT and CDR2 YYREEE (reference sequence). The CDR3 has 15 amino acids. CDR3 protein: CASSFKQGAGYEQYF. The CDR3 DNA follows: TGTGCCAGCAGCTTCAAACAGGGGGCAGGCTACGAGCAGTACTTC.

The J gene is TRBJ2-7, the V gene TRBV7-6; D is unresolved. V gave up 0 bases and J gave up 5 bases, with 8 bases separating them. CDR1 is SGHVS and CDR2 is FNYEAQ in the germline V gene. This CDR3 contains 13 residues. The CDR3 DNA is TGTGCCAGCAGCTTAGCTGTGAGAAACGAGCAGTACTTC. It translates to CASSLAVRNEQYF.

In its sample, this clone was seen once. The chain employs TRBV21-1 and TRBJ1-5; TRBD1 is taken as the D call from the table, unchecked against the DNA. TRBV21-1 is deemed a pseudogene. This CDR3 region has 16 residues. The CDR3 reads CASSYSGQGGNQPQHF. CDR3 coding DNA: TGTGCCAGCAGCTACTCCGGACAGGGAGGCAATCAGCCCCAGCATTTT.

The chain joins TRBV18 to TRBJ2-5, with 9 bases that match TRBD2. Germline V gives CDR1 KGHSH, CDR2 LQKENI. There are 15 residues in the CDR3. The junction had 5 bases not matched to a gene; V was cut back by 4 bases and J by 2 bases. As DNA, the CDR3 is TGTGCCAGCTCACTCACTCTAGCGGGGCAAGAGACCCAGTACTTC. This gives the protein CASSLTLAGQETQYF.

The genes are TRBV6-2 or TRBV6-3 and TRBJ1-2; no reliable D call. Germline V gene lookup returns CDR1 MNHEY and CDR2 SVGEGT. The CDR3 runs 13 residues. Trimming pared 2 bases from V and 2 bases from J, leaving 6 bases between. As DNA, the CDR3 is TGTGCCAGCAGTTACAAGGGAAACTATGGCTACACCTTC. Its translation: CASSYKGNYGYTF.

This clone was seen once. The chain couples TRBV5-1 to TRBJ1-2, with D unresolved. V dropped 2 bases and J dropped 4 bases, with 15 bases sitting between them. The CDR3 spans 15 residues. In germline, CDR1 is SGHRS, CDR2 YFSETQ. The CDR3 loop reads CASSFSSLTTYGYTF. The CDR3 DNA reads TGCGCCAGCAGCTTCTCGTCCCTGACTACCTATGGCTACACCTTC. The full variable domain, with the rest looked up from reference TRBV5-1 and TRBJ1-2, is KAGVTQTPRYLIKTRGQQVTLSCSPISGHRSVSWYQQTPGQGLQFLFEYFSETQRNKGNFPGRFSGRQFSNSRSEMNVSTLELGDSALYLCASSFSSLTTYGYTFGSGTRLTVV.

This clone was observed a few times. The CDR3 DNA reads as TGTGCCAGCAGCCCCGGGGACTTCACAGATACGCAGTATTTT. It codes for CASSPGDFTDTQYF. The V and J genes are TRBV3-1 (or the pseudogene TRBV3-2) and TRBJ2-3; a possible D gene is TRBD2 (6 bases). Germline V gene data show CDR1 as LGHDT and CDR2 as YNNKEL (reference sequence). Trimming stripped 4 bases from V and 2 bases from J, with 10 bases between. CDR3 size: 14 residues.

The genes are TRBV18 and TRBJ2-1, with D possibly being TRBD1 (5 bases). V was pared by 4 bases and J by 6 bases, with 13 bases between. The CDR3 is 14 residues long. In germline, CDR1 is KGHSH, CDR2 LQKENI. This CDR3 reads CASSRVTGANEQFF. In DNA form, the CDR3 reads TGTGCCAGCTCACGAGTAACAGGAGCCAATGAGCAGTTCTTC.

This chain uses TRBV5-1 with TRBJ2-7, with unresolved D. The CDR3 has 12 amino acids. V was trimmed by 4 bases and J by 3 bases, leaving 8 bases between them. Germline loops: CDR1 SGHRS, CDR2 YFSETQ. The CDR3 loop reads CASSPSFYEQYF. CDR3 DNA sequence: TGCGCCAGCAGCCCCAGTTTCTACGAGCAGTACTTC.

This clone was counted between two and nine times. The gene calls are TRBV3-1 (or the pseudogene TRBV3-2) and TRBJ2-7; the match to TRBD2 covers 11 bases. This CDR3 has 15 amino acids. From germline, CDR1 is LGHDT and CDR2 YNNKEL (reference sequence). V lost 0 bases and J lost 6; bases outside the gene matches: 4. Here the CDR3 reads CASSQELAGVGEQYF. As DNA, the CDR3 is TGTGCCAGCAGCCAAGAACTAGCGGGAGTTGGCGAGCAGTACTTC.